Listed here are 4 T cell receptor beta chains from one sample, sequenced in a study of blood T cells in healthy people across ages. Sample-barcoded 5' priming and a J-beta primer mix drove a second PCR of 7 to 11 cycles. TCRdb re-called the 5' RACE reads with MiXCR, one entry per CDR3 protein. This repertoire shows about 800,000 distinct CDR3 sequences, about 47% found once; its top ten account for 15% to 20%. The material sequenced was blood. The receptors shown here come from an elderly man in good health.

This chain links TRBV5-4 with TRBJ1-2; D may be TRBD1 (5 bases). The CDR3 has 15 residues. V lost 3 bases and J 3 bases, leaving 15 bases between the germline ends. CDR1 and CDR2 (germline): SGHNT, YYREEE (reference sequence). The CDR3 nucleotides read TGTGCCAGCAGCTCCTCCGGGACTGCGGACTATGGCTACACCTTC. Translating gives CASSSSGTADYGYTF.

The chain uses TRBV28 and TRBJ2-3; 11 positions agree with TRBD2. Looked up from germline, CDR1 is MDHEN and CDR2 is SYDVKM. V was pared by 11 bases and J by 6 bases, with 7 bases of the junction left unmatched. The CDR3 sequence is 13 residues long. CDR3 bases: TGTGCCGGAAATAGCGGGGGGGCGGATACGCAGTATTTT. It translates to CAGNSGGADTQYF.

This clonotype appeared a few times. This chain connects TRBV5-1 to TRBJ2-7; D is uncertain. Germline V gene sequence: CDR1 SGHRS, CDR2 YFSETQ. The CDR3 is 16 amino acids. Trimming cost V 0 bases and J 0 bases, with 13 bases left between them. CDR3 DNA sequence: TGCGCCAGCAGCTTGGGAGTCAGTTTAAGCTCCTACGAGCAGTACTTC. Encoded protein: CASSLGVSLSSYEQYF. The full variable domain, in which reference TRBV5-1 and TRBJ2-7 provide the parts outside the CDR3, is KAGVTQTPRYLIKTRGQQVTLSCSPISGHRSVSWYQQTPGQGLQFLFEYFSETQRNKGNFPGRFSGRQFSNSRSEMNVSTLELGDSALYLCASSLGVSLSSYEQYFGPGTRLTVT.

The chain couples TRBV6-5 to TRBJ2-2; 8 bases are a match to TRBD2. J lost 6 bases, V lost 11 bases, and 11 bases had no gene match. From germline, CDR1 is MNHEY and CDR2 SVGAGI. The CDR3 sequence is 14 residues long. CDR3 sequence: CASRDSGISGELFF. The CDR3 DNA sequence: TGTGCCTCCCGCGATAGCGGGATTTCCGGGGAGCTGTTTTTT.